The rows below give T cell receptor beta chains drawn from one sample of a study of cytomegalovirus exposure and HLA in healthy donors. Measured with immunoSEQ multiplex PCR; TCRdb has only the in-frame clones, and not every one. The sample lists about 160,000 clones, 60% to 85% occurring once. Sequencing was done on a sample of PBMCs. These receptors were taken from a woman between 35 and 50 years old in good health and CMV-seronegative. The CDR3 runs from the conserved cysteine through the conserved F or W. Each record gives: D gene, J gene, V gene, clone size, CDR3 DNA, CDR3 protein. A D gene is named only where the DNA matches it firmly. Size tells how often a clone was seen (once, few, many) or the class of an expanded clone, and some rows leave it out.

d_call: -
j_call: TRBJ1-1
v_call: TRBV7-9
clone_size: once
cdr3_nt: TGTGCCAGCAGTCTCTCATGGGAGACTGAAGCTTTCTTT
cdr3_aa: CASSLSWETEAFF

d_call: -
j_call: TRBJ2-4
v_call: TRBV19
clone_size: -
cdr3_nt: TGTGCCAGTAGTGCTAACGGGGGAGTAGGTGTCATTCAGTACTTC
cdr3_aa: CASSANGGVGVIQYF

d_call: -
j_call: TRBJ1-1
v_call: TRBV6-5
clone_size: -
cdr3_nt: TGTGCCAGCAGTTACCCCGGGAAGGTTGCGGAAGCTTTCTTT
cdr3_aa: CASSYPGKVAEAFF

d_call: TRBD1
j_call: TRBJ2-4
v_call: TRBV11-2
clone_size: -
cdr3_nt: TGTGCCAGCAGCTTAGGGGCAGGGGGCTCAGGGTGGAACATTCAGTACTTC
cdr3_aa: CASSLGAGGSGWNIQYF

d_call: -
j_call: TRBJ2-3
v_call: TRBV9
clone_size: -
cdr3_nt: TGTGCCAGCAGCGTAGAGCAGGGTCGCACAGATACGCAGTACTTT
cdr3_aa: CASSVEQGRTDTQYF

d_call: TRBD1
j_call: TRBJ1-2
v_call: TRBV14
clone_size: -
cdr3_nt: TGTGCCAGCAGTTTTTCCGGGACAGACTATGGCTACACCTTC
cdr3_aa: CASSFSGTDYGYTF

d_call: -
j_call: TRBJ1-2
v_call: TRBV29-1
clone_size: once
cdr3_nt: TGCAGCGTTGAAGATAACAGCTATGGCTACACCTTC
cdr3_aa: CSVEDNSYGYTF

d_call: TRBD1
j_call: TRBJ2-7
v_call: TRBV27
clone_size: -
cdr3_nt: TGTGCCAGCGCGACCTCCGGGACAGGGGGGAGAGAGCAGTACTTC
cdr3_aa: CASATSGTGGREQYF

d_call: -
j_call: TRBJ1-6
v_call: TRBV6-5
clone_size: -
cdr3_nt: TGTGCCAGCGGGGAGGCCTTTTCCTATAATTCACCCCTCCACTTT
cdr3_aa: CASGEAFSYNSPLHF

d_call: -
j_call: TRBJ1-4
v_call: TRBV19
clone_size: -
cdr3_nt: TGTGCCACTTCGACGGGGACAACTAATGAAAAACTGTTTTTT
cdr3_aa: CATSTGTTNEKLFF

d_call: -
j_call: TRBJ2-7
v_call: TRBV7-9
clone_size: -
cdr3_nt: TGTGCCAGCAGCTTCGGTATCTCCTACGAGCAGTACTTC
cdr3_aa: CASSFGISYEQYF

d_call: TRBD1
j_call: TRBJ1-3
v_call: TRBV18
clone_size: -
cdr3_nt: TGTGCCAGCTCCCCAGGGACAGAGGACACCATATATTTT
cdr3_aa: CASSPGTEDTIYF

d_call: -
j_call: TRBJ1-1
v_call: TRBV6-5
clone_size: few
cdr3_nt: TGTGCCAGCAGTGAGGAACAGGAATACACTGAAGCTTTCTTT
cdr3_aa: CASSEEQEYTEAFF

d_call: TRBD1
j_call: TRBJ2-3
v_call: TRBV2
clone_size: -
cdr3_nt: TGTGCCAGCAGTTCCTCCCGGGACAGGAACCCCCCAGATACGCAGTATTTT
cdr3_aa: CASSSSRDRNPPDTQYF

d_call: TRBD1
j_call: TRBJ1-1
v_call: TRBV5-1
clone_size: few
cdr3_nt: TGCGCCAGCAGCTTGGTAGGGACAGGGGGCCGGATGAACACTGAAGCTTTCTTT
cdr3_aa: CASSLVGTGGRMNTEAFF

d_call: -
j_call: TRBJ1-6
v_call: TRBV12-5
clone_size: -
cdr3_nt: TGTGCTAGTGGTCCGAATTCACCCCTCCACTTT
cdr3_aa: CASGPNSPLHF

d_call: -
j_call: TRBJ2-6
v_call: TRBV28
clone_size: -
cdr3_nt: TGTGCCAGCAGTTCGCCGGCCCCGGGACATTCTATTCCTGGGGCCAACGTCCTGACTTTC
cdr3_aa: CASSSPAPGHSIPGANVLTF

d_call: -
j_call: TRBJ2-2
v_call: TRBV9
clone_size: -
cdr3_nt: TGTGCCAGCAGCGTAGTTACAGGCGCTGCCGGGGAGCTGTTTTTT
cdr3_aa: CASSVVTGAAGELFF

d_call: -
j_call: TRBJ1-2
v_call: TRBV5-4
clone_size: -
cdr3_nt: TGTGCCAGCAGCCCCCGTGAGAGTCCCAACTATGGCTACACCTTC
cdr3_aa: CASSPRESPNYGYTF

d_call: TRBD1
j_call: TRBJ1-2
v_call: TRBV6-6
clone_size: -
cdr3_nt: TGTGCCAGCAATACAGGGGGTCCATACTATGGCTACACCTTC
cdr3_aa: CASNTGGPYYGYTF

d_call: -
j_call: TRBJ1-1
v_call: TRBV19
clone_size: -
cdr3_nt: TGTGCCAGTAGTATTCCAGCTATCGACACCTTAGTGCGGGCGAACACTGAAGCTTTCTTT
cdr3_aa: CASSIPAIDTLVRANTEAFF

d_call: -
j_call: TRBJ1-1
v_call: TRBV9
clone_size: -
cdr3_nt: TGTGCCAGCAGCGCGGGACACACGAACACTGAAGCTTTCTTT
cdr3_aa: CASSAGHTNTEAFF

d_call: TRBD2
j_call: TRBJ2-5
v_call: TRBV6-1
clone_size: few
cdr3_nt: TGTGCCAGCGTGCGGAGCGGGGGGGCGGGGGAGACCCAGTACTTC
cdr3_aa: CASVRSGGAGETQYF

d_call: TRBD1
j_call: TRBJ1-3
v_call: TRBV5-1
clone_size: -
cdr3_nt: TGCGCCAGCAGCGGACAGGGTTACCGAGGAAACACCATATATTTT
cdr3_aa: CASSGQGYRGNTIYF